This TCR beta chain was recovered during a study of T cell changes during pregnancy in multiple sclerosis. Profiling relied on immunoSEQ multiplex PCR, and the TCRdb table lists in-frame clones only, not all of them. Of 45,000 to 60,000 clones listed, approximately 92% are singletons. This CDR3 region has 14 residues. The V end lost 3 bases, the J end lost 2 bases, and 10 bases lay between the germline ends. Germline CDR1 and CDR2: MNHEY and SVGAGI. This chain connects TRBV6-5 to TRBJ1-2; D unclear. This clonotype originated in a female donor with multiple sclerosis, enrolled in a pregnancy study. The sample here was CD4+ T cells from peripheral blood mononuclear cells, taken in the third trimester of pregnancy. CDR3 nucleotides: TGTGCCAGCAGTTATTCGGGGTCAAACTATGGCTACACCTTC. Translated, it gives CASSYSGSNYGYTF.